The present entry profiles one T cell receptor beta chain with its context. Its cognate antigen is unknown. This sample was included in a study of shared clonotypes between healthy human individuals. Findings and caveats of the study: Read depth was anticipated to influence clonotype sharing among donors.

This CDR3 is 13 amino acids long. Germline CDR1 MNHEY, CDR2 SVGAGI. V shed 6 bases and J 10 bases; nucleotides not matched to a gene: 9. Donation came from healthy HIV-negative adults that had no recent acute infections or vaccinations. In the authors' workflow: Filtering differed because ImmunoSEQ produced junction-only sequences that carried no quality scores. Sequenced by immunoSEQ multiplex PCR; TCRdb stores in-frame clones only, minus some. V, J and clone size derive from that table, while D and trimming were established from the DNA sequence. Altogether 2,500,000 or so clones are present, over 85% being singletons, with the ten largest covering 0.11% to 0.15%.

The J gene is TRBJ1-1, the V gene TRBV6-5, with 9 nucleotides matching TRBD1. Sequenced sample: naive CD4+ T cells sorted from blood. Subset noted: CD45RA+ positively selected. The TCR was taken from a man younger than 35 in good health. CDR3 sequence reads: CASRGQGRWGAFF. The CDR3 nucleotides are TGTGCCAGCAGGGGACAGGGTAGATGGGGAGCTTTCTTT.